This T cell receptor (beta chain) was sequenced in a study of blood T cell repertoires in COVID-19. Study-level background: There were acute and convalescent COVID-19 samples, and they came from the United States, Italy and Spain.

Original analysis: Amplifying reference gene primers gave estimates of nucleated cell counts. Sequenced by immunoSEQ multiplex PCR; TCRdb stores in-frame clones only, minus some. That table supplies the V and J calls and clone size; D and trimming were determined from the DNA. The profile shows 45,000 to 60,000 clones, approximately 86% of them singletons. The ends lost 2 bases at V and 5 bases at J; junction bases unmatched: 9. This CDR3 spans 17 amino acids. The germline gives CDR1 SGHAT, CDR2 FQNNGV. The sample holds one count of this clone. J is TRBJ2-7 and V is TRBV11-2, with 13 bases fitting TRBD2. The sample was peripheral blood. The TCR sequence derives from a man aged 55 to 70 with acute or convalescent COVID-19. In DNA, the CDR3 is TGTGCCAGCAGCTTACACGGTGCACTAGCGGGAGGGAACGAGCAGTACTTC. Translation: CASSLHGALAGGNEQYF.